This T cell receptor beta chain is from a study of T-cell memory formation after mild COVID-19. This clonotype turned up a few times. TCRdb ran MiXCR on the 5' RACE reads and lists one entry per CDR3 protein. The sample lists hundreds of thousands of distinct CDR3 sequences; approximately 15% were seen once. Sequenced input: PBMCs or a T cell subset sorted from them (not recorded which). The TCR originated in a man between 18 and 35 years old who had mild COVID-19 (a few samples of this study predate the infection). Cell type and time point are not known.

Here the CDR3 reads CASSLAAEKLFF. CDR3 DNA: TGTGCCAGCAGCCTGGCCGCGGAAAAACTGTTTTTT. The chain uses TRBV11-2 and TRBJ1-4; D call uncertain. V lost 5 bases to trimming and J lost 8 bases, with 9 bases between them. The CDR3 covers 12 residues. The germline V gene encodes CDR1 SGHAT and CDR2 FQNNGV.